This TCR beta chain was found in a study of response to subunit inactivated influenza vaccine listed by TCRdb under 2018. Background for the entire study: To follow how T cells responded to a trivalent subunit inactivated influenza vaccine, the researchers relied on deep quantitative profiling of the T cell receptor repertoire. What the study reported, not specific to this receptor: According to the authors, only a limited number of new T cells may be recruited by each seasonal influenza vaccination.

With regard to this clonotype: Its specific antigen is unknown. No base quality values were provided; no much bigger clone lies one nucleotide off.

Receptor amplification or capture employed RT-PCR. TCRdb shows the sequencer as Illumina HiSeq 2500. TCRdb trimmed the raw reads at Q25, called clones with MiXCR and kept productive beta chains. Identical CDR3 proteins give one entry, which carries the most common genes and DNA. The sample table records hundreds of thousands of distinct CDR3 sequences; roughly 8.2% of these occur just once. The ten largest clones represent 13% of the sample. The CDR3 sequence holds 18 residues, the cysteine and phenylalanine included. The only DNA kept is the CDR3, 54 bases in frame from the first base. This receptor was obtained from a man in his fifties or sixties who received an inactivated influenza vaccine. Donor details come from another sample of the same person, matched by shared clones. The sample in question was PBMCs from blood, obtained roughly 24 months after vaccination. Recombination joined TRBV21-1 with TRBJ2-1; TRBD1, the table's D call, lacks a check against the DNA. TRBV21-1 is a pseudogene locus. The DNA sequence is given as TGTGCCAGCAGCAAAGCCGCCCCGGGGAGTCAGCCTTACAATGAGCAGTTCTTC. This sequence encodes CASSKAAPGSQPYNEQFF.